Reported below is one T cell receptor beta chain. This record belongs to a study of cytomegalovirus exposure and HLA in healthy donors. With 60 Vbeta and 13 Jbeta primers, the PCR was carried out. The table came from immunoSEQ multiplex PCR; TCRdb's copy has only in-frame clones and leaves some out. The sample lists 80,000 to 95,000 clones; roughly three fifths were seen once. The CDR3 contains 13 residues. The germline V gene encodes CDR1 MNHEY and CDR2 SMNVEV (reference sequence). After removal of 0 bases from V and 7 bases from J, the junction contained 0 bases not matched to a gene. The receptor was derived from a young woman in good health and CMV-seronegative. This chain links TRBV27 with TRBJ1-2, with 9 positions matching TRBD1. Sequenced: PBMCs. The CDR3: CASSLSGQGGYTF. The CDR3 bases are TGTGCCAGCAGTTTATCGGGACAGGGTGGCTACACCTTC.